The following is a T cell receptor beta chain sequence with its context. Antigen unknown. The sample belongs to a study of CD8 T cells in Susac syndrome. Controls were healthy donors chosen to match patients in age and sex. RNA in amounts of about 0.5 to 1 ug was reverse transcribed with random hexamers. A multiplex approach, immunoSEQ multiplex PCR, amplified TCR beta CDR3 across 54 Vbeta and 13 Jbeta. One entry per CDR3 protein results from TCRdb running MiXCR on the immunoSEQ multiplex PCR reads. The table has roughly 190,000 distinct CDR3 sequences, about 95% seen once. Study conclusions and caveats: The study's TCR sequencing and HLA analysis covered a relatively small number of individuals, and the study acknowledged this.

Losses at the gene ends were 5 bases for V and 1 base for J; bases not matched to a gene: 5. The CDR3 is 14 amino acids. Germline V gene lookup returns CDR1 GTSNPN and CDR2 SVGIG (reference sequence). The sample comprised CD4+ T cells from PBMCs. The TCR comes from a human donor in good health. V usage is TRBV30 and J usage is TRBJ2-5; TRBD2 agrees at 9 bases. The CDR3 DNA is TGTGCCTGGTGGAGGCGGGAGGGCCAAGAGACCCAGTACTTC. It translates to CAWWRREGQETQYF.